Listed here are 2 T cell receptor beta chains from one sample, sequenced in a study of T cell repertoires in cytomegalovirus infection. These TCRs' antigens remain unknown. TCRdb reprocessed the reads via MiXCR and lists one record per CDR3 protein. This sample has roughly 19,000 distinct CDR3 sequences, with about 40% found just once. Sequences were derived from CD8+ T cells from cultured PBMCs, sampled from culture after CMV antigen stimulation. These TCRs come from a human donor in good health (CMV status not recorded). Some clones in this sample may be carry-over from other donors' samples.

The chain combines TRBV7-6 with TRBJ2-3, with a tentative D call TRBD1 (6 bases). V was cut by 0 bases and J by 4 bases, with 11 bases left in between. The length of the CDR3 is 15 residues. CDR1 and CDR2 from the germline V gene are SGHVS and FNYEAQ. The CDR3 sequence is CASSLAGGVADTQYF. CDR3 sequence (DNA): TGTGCCAGCAGCTTAGCAGGGGGAGTAGCAGATACGCAGTATTTT.

This clonotype showed up just a few times. The chain couples TRBV7-3 to TRBJ1-2; weak D call: TRBD1 (6 bases). The germline V gene encodes CDR1 SGHTA and CDR2 FQGTGA. V was clipped by 3 bases and J by 4 bases, with 12 bases between them. CDR3 size: 14 residues. CDR3 residues: CASSFGGLAYGYTF. Here the CDR3 DNA reads TGTGCCAGCAGCTTTGGGGGGCTGGCCTATGGCTACACCTTC.